The 8 T cell receptor beta chains reported below all come from one sample, sequenced in a study of shared clonotypes between healthy human individuals. Profiling relied on immunoSEQ multiplex PCR, and the TCRdb table lists in-frame clones only, not all of them. Among roughly 640,000 clones, approximately 79% were seen once, and the ten largest hold over 1.5%. The sequenced sample was memory CD4+ T cells sorted from blood. Subset in this sample: CD45RA-negative fraction. These TCRs come from a young woman in good health.

V and J are TRBV28 and TRBJ2-7; the match to TRBD2 covers 11 bases. Germline V gene sequence: CDR1 MDHEN, CDR2 SYDVKM. The CDR3 is 15 amino acids. V trimming: 0 bases; J trimming: 2 bases; junction bases outside the gene matches: 0. The CDR3 region is CASSLWTSGTYEQYF. In DNA, the CDR3 is TGTGCCAGCAGTTTATGGACTAGCGGGACCTACGAGCAGTACTTC.

CDR3 in DNA: TGTGCCAGCAGCTTAGCGATATCAGGGACAGATACGCAGTATTTT. Protein sequence: CASSLAISGTDTQYF. The chain employs TRBV7-9 and TRBJ2-3, with D perhaps TRBD1 (5 bases). CDR1 is SEHNR, CDR2 FQNEAQ, per germline (reference sequence). Trimming pared 0 bases from V and 3 bases from J, leaving 10 bases between. This CDR3 comprises 15 residues.

This clone was detected a few times. V usage is TRBV2 and J usage is TRBJ2-3; the match to TRBD1 covers 9 bases. Germline values: CDR1 SNHLY, CDR2 FYNNEI. The CDR3 loop spans 14 amino acids. Trimming at V came to 4 bases and at J to 7 bases, leaving 6 bases not matched to a gene. The CDR3 reads CASSATGGLNTQYF. CDR3 nucleotide sequence: TGTGCCAGCAGTGCCACAGGGGGCTTAAATACGCAGTATTTT.

Written as DNA, the CDR3 is TGTGCCAGCAGTGAATTCGGACAGGGGGGGATGAAACTGTTTTTT. This sequence encodes CASSEFGQGGMKLFF. The V and J genes are TRBV2 and TRBJ1-4; 10 nucleotides line up with TRBD1. J gave up 11 bases and V 2 bases, and 8 bases lay outside the gene matches. Germline CDR1 and CDR2: SNHLY and FYNNEI. The CDR3 sequence is 15 residues long.

V usage is TRBV28 and J usage is TRBJ2-3; 13 bases align to TRBD2. Trimming took 3 bases from V and 3 from J; bases not matched to a gene: 9. The germline V gene has CDR1 MDHEN and CDR2 SYDVKM. The CDR3 extends over 18 amino acids. CDR3 bases: TGTGCCAGCAGTTTTTCCACTAGCGGGAGGGCCAGTACAGATACGCAGTATTTT. Its translation: CASSFSTSGRASTDTQYF. Combining the CDR3 with reference TRBV28 and TRBJ2-3 gives the whole variable domain DVKVTQSSRYLVKRTGEKVFLECVQDMDHENMFWYRQDPGLGLRLIYFSYDVKMKEKGDIPEGYSVSREKKERFSLILESASTNQTSMYLCASSFSTSGRASTDTQYFGPGTRLTVL.

For this clone: The same CDR3 can be traced to other DNA sequences in this sample. V is TRBV2 and J is TRBJ1-2; D is perhaps TRBD1 (5 bases). The V end lost 2 bases, the J end lost 4 bases, and 8 bases lay between the germline ends. Germline-derived CDR1 and CDR2 are SNHLY and FYNNEI. The CDR3 runs to 13 residues. The CDR3 reads CASSEQGRYGYTF. Here the CDR3 DNA reads TGTGCCAGCAGTGAACAGGGCCGCTATGGCTACACCTTC.

The rearrangement links TRBV4-1 to TRBJ2-3; D is possibly TRBD2 (5 bases). V gave up 2 bases and J gave up 3 bases, with 9 bases separating them. CDR1 is MGHRA and CDR2 is YSYEKL in the germline V gene. The CDR3 length is 14 residues. The CDR3 is CASSQTRETDTQYF. The CDR3, as DNA: TGCGCCAGCAGCCAAACAAGGGAGACAGATACGCAGTATTTT.

As to this clone: At one end the junction does not follow the germline gene, possibly because of a read error. V is TRBV7-9 and J is TRBJ2-7; 11 bases map to TRBD2. Germline assignment: CDR1 SEHNR and CDR2 FQNEAQ (reference sequence). This CDR3 is built from 15 residues. The CDR3 spells CASSRLAGPSNEQYF. DNA of the CDR3: TGTGCCAGCAGCAGACTAGCGGGACCCTCCAACGAGCAGTACTTC.